The entry that follows covers one T cell receptor (beta chain) sequence. Methods used by the authors: Reference gene primer amplification gave estimated nucleated cell counts. The method was immunoSEQ multiplex PCR; TCRdb's version includes in-frame clones alone and lacks a portion of them. V, J and clone size are taken as reported in that table, and D and trimming were inferred from the DNA itself. In the table there are 250,000 or so clones, roughly 87% of which are singletons. This record comes from a study of blood T cell repertoires in COVID-19. This CDR3 has 15 residues. Germline lookup yields CDR1 SGHTA and CDR2 FQGNSA. V gave up 5 bases and J gave up 2 bases, with 14 bases separating them. Participants came from about two dozen US areas, aged about 18 to 95 years.

V usage is TRBV7-2 and J usage is TRBJ2-3; D perhaps matches TRBD2 (5 bases). What was sequenced was PBMCs or T cells enriched from blood (not recorded which). The TCR sequence derives from a man aged 30 to 39 who had recovered from COVID-19. DNA for the CDR3: TGTGCCAGCAGCCTGCTGTGGCTAGCCACAGATACGCAGTATTTT. Translating it yields CASSLLWLATDTQYF.